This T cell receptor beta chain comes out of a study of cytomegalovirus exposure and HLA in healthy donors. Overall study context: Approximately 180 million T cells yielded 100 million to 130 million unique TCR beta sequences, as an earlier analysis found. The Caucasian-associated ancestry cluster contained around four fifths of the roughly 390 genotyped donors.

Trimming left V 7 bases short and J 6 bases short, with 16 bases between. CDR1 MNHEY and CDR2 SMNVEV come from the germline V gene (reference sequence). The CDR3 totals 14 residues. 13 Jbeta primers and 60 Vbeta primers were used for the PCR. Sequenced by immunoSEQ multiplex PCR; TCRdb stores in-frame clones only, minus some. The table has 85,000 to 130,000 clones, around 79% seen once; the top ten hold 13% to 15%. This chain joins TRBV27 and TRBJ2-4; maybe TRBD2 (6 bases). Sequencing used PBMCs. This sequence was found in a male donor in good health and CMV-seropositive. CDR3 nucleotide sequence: TGTGCCAGCAAAAGGGGAGGATCGGGAAACATTCAGTACTTC. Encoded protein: CASKRGGSGNIQYF.